These 3 T cell receptor beta chains came from one sample sequenced in a study of T-cell memory formation after mild COVID-19. MiXCR, run by TCRdb on the 5' RACE reads, gives a single entry per CDR3 protein. Of 250,000 to 400,000 distinct CDR3 sequences in the sample, roughly an eighth are singletons; the top ten hold about 21%. Sequenced sample: PBMCs or a T cell subset sorted from them (not recorded which). The receptors derive from a young man who had mild COVID-19 (a few samples of this study predate the infection). Cell type and time point are not known.

This clonotype was picked up many times. The rearrangement joins TRBV3-1 to TRBJ2-2; maybe TRBD1 (6 bases). The CDR3 extends over 15 amino acids. V was cut by 0 bases and J by 5 bases, with 10 bases left in between. From germline, CDR1 is LGHDT and CDR2 YNNKEL (reference sequence). The CDR3 here is CASSQDPGTTGELFF. The CDR3 nucleotides are TGTGCCAGCAGCCAAGATCCTGGGACAACCGGGGAGCTGTTTTTT.

The chain couples TRBV7-6 to TRBJ2-1; tentatively, D is TRBD1 (5 bases). Trimming cost V 2 bases and J 9 bases, with 11 bases left between them. The germline CDR1 and CDR2 sequences are SGHVS and FNYEAQ. The CDR3 length is 13 residues. CDR3 sequence (DNA): TGTGCCAGCAGCTTAAGGGGCCCCAGTGAGCAGTTCTTC. Translating it yields CASSLRGPSEQFF.

This clonotype was seen a handful of times. V gene TRBV7-6 combines with J gene TRBJ2-2, with TRBD1 identical over 8 bases. CDR1 is SGHVS, CDR2 FNYEAQ, per germline. This CDR3 has 15 amino acids. Trimming at V came to 5 bases and at J to 4 bases, leaving 6 bases not matched to a gene. CDR3 in amino acids: CASSVGQGGTGELFF. The DNA for the CDR3 is TGTGCCAGCAGCGTTGGACAGGGTGGCACCGGGGAGCTGTTTTTT.